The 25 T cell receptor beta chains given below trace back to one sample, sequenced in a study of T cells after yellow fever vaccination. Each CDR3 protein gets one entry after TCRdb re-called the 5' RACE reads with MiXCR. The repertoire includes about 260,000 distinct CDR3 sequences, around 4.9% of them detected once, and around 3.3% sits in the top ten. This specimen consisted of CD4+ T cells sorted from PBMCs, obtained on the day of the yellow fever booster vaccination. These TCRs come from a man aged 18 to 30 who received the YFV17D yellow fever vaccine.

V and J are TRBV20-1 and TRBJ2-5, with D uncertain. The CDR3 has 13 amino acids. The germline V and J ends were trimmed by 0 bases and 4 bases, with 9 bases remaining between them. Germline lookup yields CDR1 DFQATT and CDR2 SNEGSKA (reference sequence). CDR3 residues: CSARDPLGETQYF. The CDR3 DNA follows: TGCAGTGCTAGAGATCCCTTAGGAGAGACCCAGTACTTC.

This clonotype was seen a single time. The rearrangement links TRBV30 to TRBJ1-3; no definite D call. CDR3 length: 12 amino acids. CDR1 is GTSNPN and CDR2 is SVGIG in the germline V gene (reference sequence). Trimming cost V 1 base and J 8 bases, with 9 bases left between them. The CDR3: CAWSARGDTIYF. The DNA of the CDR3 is TGTGCCTGGAGTGCACGGGGTGACACCATATATTTT.

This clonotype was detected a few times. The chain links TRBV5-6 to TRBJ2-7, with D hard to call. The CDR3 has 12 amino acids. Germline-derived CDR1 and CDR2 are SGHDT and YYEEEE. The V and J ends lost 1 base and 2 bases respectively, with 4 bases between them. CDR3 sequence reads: CASSLYTYEQYV. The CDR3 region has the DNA TGTGCCAGCAGCTTGTATACCTACGAGCAGTACGTC.

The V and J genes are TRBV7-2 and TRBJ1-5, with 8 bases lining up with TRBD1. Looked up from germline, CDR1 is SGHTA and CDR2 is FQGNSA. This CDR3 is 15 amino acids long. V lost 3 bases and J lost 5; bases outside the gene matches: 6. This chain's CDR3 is CASSFGQGGYQPQHF. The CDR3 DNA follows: TGTGCCAGCAGCTTTGGACAGGGTGGCTATCAGCCCCAGCATTTT.

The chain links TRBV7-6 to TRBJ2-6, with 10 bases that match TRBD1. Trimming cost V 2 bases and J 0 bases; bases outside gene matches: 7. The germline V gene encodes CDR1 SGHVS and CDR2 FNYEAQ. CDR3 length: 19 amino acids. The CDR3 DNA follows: TGTGCCAGCAGCTTATCGATCGGACAGGGGGACTCTGGGGCCAACGTCCTGACTTTC. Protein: CASSLSIGQGDSGANVLTF.

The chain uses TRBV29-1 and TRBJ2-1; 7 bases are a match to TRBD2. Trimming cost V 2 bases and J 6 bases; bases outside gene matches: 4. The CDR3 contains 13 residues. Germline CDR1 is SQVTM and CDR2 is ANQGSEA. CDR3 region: CSVERDYFNEQFF. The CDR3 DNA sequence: TGCAGCGTTGAAAGGGACTACTTCAATGAGCAGTTCTTC.

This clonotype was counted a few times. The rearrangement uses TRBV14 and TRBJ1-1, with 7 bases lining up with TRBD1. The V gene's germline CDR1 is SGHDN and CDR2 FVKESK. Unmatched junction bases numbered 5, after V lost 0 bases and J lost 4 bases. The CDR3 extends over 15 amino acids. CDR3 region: CASSQDGQVLTEAFF. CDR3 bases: TGTGCCAGCAGCCAAGATGGACAGGTTCTCACTGAAGCTTTCTTT.

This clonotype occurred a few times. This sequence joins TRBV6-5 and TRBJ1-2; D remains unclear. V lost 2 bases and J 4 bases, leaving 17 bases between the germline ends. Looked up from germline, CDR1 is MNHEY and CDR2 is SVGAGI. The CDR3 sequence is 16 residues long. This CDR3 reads CASSYPLRGHLYGYTF. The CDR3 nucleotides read TGTGCCAGCAGTTACCCACTCCGAGGGCACCTCTATGGCTACACCTTC.

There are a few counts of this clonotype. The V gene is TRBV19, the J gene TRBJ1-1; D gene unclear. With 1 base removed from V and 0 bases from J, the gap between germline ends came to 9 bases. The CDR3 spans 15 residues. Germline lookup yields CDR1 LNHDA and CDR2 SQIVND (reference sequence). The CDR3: CASSIGPRMNTEAFF. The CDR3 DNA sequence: TGTGCCAGTAGTATAGGGCCGCGGATGAACACTGAAGCTTTCTTT.

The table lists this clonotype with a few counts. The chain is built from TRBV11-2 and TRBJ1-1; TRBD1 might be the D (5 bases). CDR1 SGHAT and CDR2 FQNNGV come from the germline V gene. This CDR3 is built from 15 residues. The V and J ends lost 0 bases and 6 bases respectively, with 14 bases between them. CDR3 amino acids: CASSLDIWSGAEAFF. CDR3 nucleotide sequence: TGTGCCAGCAGCTTAGATATCTGGTCGGGGGCTGAAGCTTTCTTT.

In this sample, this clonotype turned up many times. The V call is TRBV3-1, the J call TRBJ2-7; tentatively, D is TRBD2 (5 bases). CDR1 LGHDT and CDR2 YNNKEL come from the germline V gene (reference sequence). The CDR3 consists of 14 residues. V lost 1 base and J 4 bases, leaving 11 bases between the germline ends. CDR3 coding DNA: TGTGCCAGCAGCCAAGGACCACGAGGGTACGAGCAGTACGTC. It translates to CASSQGPRGYEQYV.

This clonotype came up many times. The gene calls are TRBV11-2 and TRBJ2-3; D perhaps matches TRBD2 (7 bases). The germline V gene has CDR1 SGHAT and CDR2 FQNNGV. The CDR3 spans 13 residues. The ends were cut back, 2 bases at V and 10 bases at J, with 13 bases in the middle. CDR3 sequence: CASSLRGAGAQYF. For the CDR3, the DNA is TGTGCCAGCAGCTTAAGGGGGGCGGGGGCGCAGTATTTT. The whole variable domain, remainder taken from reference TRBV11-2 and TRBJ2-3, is EAGVAQSPRYKIIEKRQSVAFWCNPISGHATLYWYQQILGQGPKLLIQFQNNGVVDDSQLPKDRFSAERLKGVDSTLKIQPAKLEDSAVYLCASSLRGAGAQYFGPGTRLTVL.

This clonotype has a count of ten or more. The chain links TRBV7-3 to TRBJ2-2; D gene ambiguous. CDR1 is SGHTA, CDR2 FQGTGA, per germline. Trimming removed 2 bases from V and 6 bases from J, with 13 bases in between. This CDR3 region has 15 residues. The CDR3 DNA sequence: TGTGCCAGCAGCTTATGGGGTGGATCCCCCGGGGAGCTGTTTTTT. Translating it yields CASSLWGGSPGELFF.

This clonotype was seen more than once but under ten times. CDR3 region: CASSLRRASGGREQYV. CDR3 in DNA: TGTGCCAGCAGCCTGAGACGTGCCAGCGGGGGTCGTGAGCAGTACGTC. This chain uses TRBV13 with TRBJ2-7; 8 bases line up with TRBD2. The CDR3 consists of 16 residues. The V and J ends lost 5 bases and 7 bases, in that order; junction bases with no gene match: 16. CDR1 and CDR2 (germline): PRHDT, FYEKMQ (reference sequence).

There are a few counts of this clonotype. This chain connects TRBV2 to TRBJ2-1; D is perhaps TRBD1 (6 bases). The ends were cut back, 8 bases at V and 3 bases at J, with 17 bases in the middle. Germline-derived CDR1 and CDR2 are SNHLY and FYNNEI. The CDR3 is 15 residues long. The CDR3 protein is CASGGPFRGYNEQFF. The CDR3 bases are TGTGCCAGCGGGGGCCCGTTCAGGGGCTACAATGAGCAGTTCTTC.

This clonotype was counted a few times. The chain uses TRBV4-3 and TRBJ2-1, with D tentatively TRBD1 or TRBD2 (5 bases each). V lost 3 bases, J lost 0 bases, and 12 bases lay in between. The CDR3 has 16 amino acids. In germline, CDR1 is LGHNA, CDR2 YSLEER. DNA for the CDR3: TGCGCCAGCAGCCAGGAACCAGGGAGCTCCTACAATGAGCAGTTCTTC. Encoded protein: CASSQEPGSSYNEQFF.

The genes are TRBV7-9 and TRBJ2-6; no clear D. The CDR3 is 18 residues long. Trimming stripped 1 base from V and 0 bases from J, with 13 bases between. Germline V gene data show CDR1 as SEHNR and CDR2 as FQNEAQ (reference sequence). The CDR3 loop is CASSLGVIKSSGANVLTF. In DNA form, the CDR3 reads TGTGCCAGCAGCTTAGGAGTCATAAAGAGCTCTGGGGCCAACGTCCTGACTTTC.

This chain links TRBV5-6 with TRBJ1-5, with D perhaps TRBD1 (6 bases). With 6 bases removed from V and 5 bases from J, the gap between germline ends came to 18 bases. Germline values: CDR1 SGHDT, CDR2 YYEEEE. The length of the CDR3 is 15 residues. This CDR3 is CASTLLGADYQPQHF. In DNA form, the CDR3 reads TGTGCCAGCACCTTATTGGGGGCCGACTATCAGCCCCAGCATTTT.

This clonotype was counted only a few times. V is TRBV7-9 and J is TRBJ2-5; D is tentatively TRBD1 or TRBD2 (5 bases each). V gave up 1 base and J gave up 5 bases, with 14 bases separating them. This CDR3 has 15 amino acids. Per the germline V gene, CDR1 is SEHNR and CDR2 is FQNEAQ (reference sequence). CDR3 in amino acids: CASSLVGTAVETQYF. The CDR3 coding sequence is TGTGCCAGCAGCTTAGTGGGGACGGCGGTGGAGACCCAGTACTTC.

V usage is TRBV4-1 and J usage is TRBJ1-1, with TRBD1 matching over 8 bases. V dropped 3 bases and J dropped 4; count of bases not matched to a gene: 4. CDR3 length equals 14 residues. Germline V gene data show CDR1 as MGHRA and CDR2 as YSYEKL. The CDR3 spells CASSHFTGGTEAFF. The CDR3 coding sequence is TGCGCCAGCAGCCATTTCACAGGGGGCACTGAAGCTTTCTTT.

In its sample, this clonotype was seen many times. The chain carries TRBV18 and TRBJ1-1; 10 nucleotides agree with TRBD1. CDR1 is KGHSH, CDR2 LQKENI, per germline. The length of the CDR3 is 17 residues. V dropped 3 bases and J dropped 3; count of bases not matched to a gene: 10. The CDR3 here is CASSPYEPGQGYTEAFF. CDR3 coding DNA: TGTGCCAGCTCACCCTACGAACCGGGACAGGGGTACACTGAAGCTTTCTTT. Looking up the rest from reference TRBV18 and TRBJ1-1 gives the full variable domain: NAGVMQNPRHLVRRRGQEARLRCSPMKGHSHVYWYRQLPEEGLKFMVYLQKENIIDESGMPKERFSAEFPKEGPSILRIQQVVRGDSAAYFCASSPYEPGQGYTEAFFGQGTRLTVV.

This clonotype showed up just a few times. The CDR3: CASSPSEAGEQYF. In nucleotides, the CDR3 is TGTGCCAGCAGCCCTAGTGAAGCTGGGGAGCAGTACTTC. V usage is TRBV28 and J usage is TRBJ2-7, with D uncertain. Deletions cut 6 bases from V and 7 bases from J, with 16 bases between. Germline V gene data show CDR1 as MDHEN and CDR2 as SYDVKM. The CDR3 totals 13 residues.

The CDR3, as DNA: TGTGCCAGCGCGGACAGGGGATACACAGATACGCAGTATTTT. It yields the protein CASADRGYTDTQYF. V and J are TRBV6-1 and TRBJ2-3; 9 bases line up with TRBD1. V lost 8 bases and J lost 2; bases outside the gene matches: 5. This CDR3 is built from 14 residues. Per germline, CDR1 MNHNS and CDR2 SASEGT.

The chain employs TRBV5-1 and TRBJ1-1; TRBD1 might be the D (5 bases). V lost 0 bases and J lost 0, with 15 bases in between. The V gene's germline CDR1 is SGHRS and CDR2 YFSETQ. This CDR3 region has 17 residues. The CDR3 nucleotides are TGCGCCAGCAGCTTGGCCGGGCAGGGTCAAATGAACACTGAAGCTTTCTTT. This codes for CASSLAGQGQMNTEAFF.

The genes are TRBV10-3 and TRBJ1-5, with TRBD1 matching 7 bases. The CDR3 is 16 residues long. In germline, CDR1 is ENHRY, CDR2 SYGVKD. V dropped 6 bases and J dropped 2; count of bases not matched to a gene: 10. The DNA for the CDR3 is TGTGCCATCAGACCAGGGGACAGAGGTGGCAATCAGCCCCAGCATTTT. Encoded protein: CAIRPGDRGGNQPQHF.